This paragraph reports one TCR beta chain. The CDR3 totals 14 residues. Germline V gives CDR1 LGHNT, CDR2 FRNRAP. Trimming shortened V by 1 base and J by 2 bases, and 6 bases separated the two germline ends. The PCR employed 60 Vbeta primers together with 13 Jbeta primers. Clones were sequenced by immunoSEQ multiplex PCR, and TCRdb holds only the in-frame ones, with some missing. The table lists over 100,000 clones, 69% of them singletons. This sample was included in a study of cytomegalovirus exposure and HLA in healthy donors. The rearrangement joins TRBV12-5 to TRBJ1-3; TRBD1 is a possible D gene (6 bases). The sequenced sample consisted of PBMCs. This TCR derives from a woman in her 70s in good health and CMV-seropositive. The CDR3 sequence: CASGLGQAGNTIYF. The CDR3 DNA follows: TGTGCTAGTGGTTTGGGACAGGCTGGAAACACCATATATTTT. Full variable domain (missing parts from reference TRBV12-5 and TRBJ1-3): DARVTQTPRHKVTEMGQEVTMRCQPILGHNTVFWYRQTMMQGLELLAYFRNRAPLDDSGMPKDRFSAEMPDATLATLKIQPSEPRDSAVYFCASGLGQAGNTIYFGEGSWLTVV.